This record looks at one T cell receptor (beta chain) sequence and its context. What it binds is unknown. This clone may be a read error of a much larger clone one base away. This CDR3 is 14 amino acids long. Germline V CDR1 and CDR2: MNHEY, SVGAGI. V lost 6 bases, J lost 2 bases, and 7 bases stayed unmatched. The source of the sample is a study of T-cell reconstitution after alpha-beta-depleted transplantation in children. Study-wide results and limits: Diversity of TCRbeta at day 60 was high in some patients, arising from surviving recipient T cells and thymic progenitors. A year had passed since transplant, and T-cell counts and diversity by then came mostly from newly produced T cells. The origin of alpha-beta T cells about two months after transplant was reportedly several hundred expanded graft clones.

The TCRbeta library incorporated unique molecular identifiers. One entry per CDR3 protein results from TCRdb running MiXCR on the PCR reads. The sample has 250,000 to 300,000 distinct CDR3 sequences, 10% seen once. The clonotype was recovered from a boy less than two years old with acute myeloid leukemia, due to receive a stem cell transplant. The chain has TRBV6-5 and TRBJ2-7; 7 nucleotides agree with TRBD1. This sample comprised PBMCs, obtained before TCRalphabeta/CD19-depleted stem cell transplant. CDR3 DNA sequence: TGTGCCAGCAGGCAGGGGGAACTCCCCTACGAGCAGTACTTC. Amino acids: CASRQGELPYEQYF.